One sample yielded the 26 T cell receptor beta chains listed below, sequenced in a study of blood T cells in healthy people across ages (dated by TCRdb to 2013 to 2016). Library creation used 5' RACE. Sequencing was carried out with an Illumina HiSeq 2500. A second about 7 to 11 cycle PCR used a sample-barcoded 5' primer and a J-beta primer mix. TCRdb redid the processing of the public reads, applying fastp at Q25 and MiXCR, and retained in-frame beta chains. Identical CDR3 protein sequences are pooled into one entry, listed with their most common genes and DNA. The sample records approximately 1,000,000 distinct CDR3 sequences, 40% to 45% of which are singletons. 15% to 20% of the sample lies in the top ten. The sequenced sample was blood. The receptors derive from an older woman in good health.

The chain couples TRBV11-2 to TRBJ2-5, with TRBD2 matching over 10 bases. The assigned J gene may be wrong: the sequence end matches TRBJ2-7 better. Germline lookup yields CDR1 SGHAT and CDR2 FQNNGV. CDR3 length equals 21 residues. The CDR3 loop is CASSLDLGWVAGGFVSYEQYF. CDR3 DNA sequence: TGTGCCAGCAGCTTAGATCTCGGGTGGGTAGCGGGAGGATTTGTTTCCTACGAGCAGTACTTC.

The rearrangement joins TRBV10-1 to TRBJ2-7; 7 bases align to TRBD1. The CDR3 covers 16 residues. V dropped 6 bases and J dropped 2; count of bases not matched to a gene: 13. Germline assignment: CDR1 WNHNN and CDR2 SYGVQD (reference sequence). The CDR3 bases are TGCGCCAGCAGCCATGGATTGGGACAGACCACCTACGAGCAGTACTTC. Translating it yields CASSHGLGQTTYEQYF.

The CDR3 reads CASSLTFADGAEQFF. The CDR3 coding sequence is TGTGCCAGCAGCTTAACGTTCGCCGATGGGGCGGAGCAGTTCTTC. This chain uses TRBV7-3 with TRBJ2-1, with a weak D call TRBD1 (5 bases). The CDR3 contains 15 residues. The germline V gene has CDR1 SGHTA and CDR2 FQGTGA. The V end was cut by 0 bases, the J end by 10 bases, with 16 bases between.

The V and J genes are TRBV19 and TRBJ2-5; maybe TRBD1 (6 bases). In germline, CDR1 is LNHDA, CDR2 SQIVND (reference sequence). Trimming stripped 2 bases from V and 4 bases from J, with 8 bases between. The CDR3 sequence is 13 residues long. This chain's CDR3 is CASSIQGIETQYF. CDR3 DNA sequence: TGTGCCAGTAGTATACAGGGGATAGAGACCCAGTACTTC.

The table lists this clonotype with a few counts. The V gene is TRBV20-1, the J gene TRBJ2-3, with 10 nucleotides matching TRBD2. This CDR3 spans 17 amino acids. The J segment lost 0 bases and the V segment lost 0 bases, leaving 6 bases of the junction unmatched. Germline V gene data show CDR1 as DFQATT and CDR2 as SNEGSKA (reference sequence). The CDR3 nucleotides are TGCAGTGCTAGAGACCTAACTAGCGGGATAAGCACAGATACGCAGTATTTT. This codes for CSARDLTSGISTDTQYF.

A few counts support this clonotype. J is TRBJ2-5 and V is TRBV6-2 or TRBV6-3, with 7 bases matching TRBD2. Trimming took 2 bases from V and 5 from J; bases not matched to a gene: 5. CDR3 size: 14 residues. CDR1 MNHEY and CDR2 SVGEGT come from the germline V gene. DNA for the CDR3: TGTGCCAGCAGTTACCAAGCGGGATATGAGACCCAGTACTTC. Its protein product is CASSYQAGYETQYF.

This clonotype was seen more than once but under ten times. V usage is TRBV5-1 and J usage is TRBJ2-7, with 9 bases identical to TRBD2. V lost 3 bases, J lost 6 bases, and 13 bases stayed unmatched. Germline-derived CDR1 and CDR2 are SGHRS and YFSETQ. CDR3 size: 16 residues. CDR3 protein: CASSSVAGVTFREQYF. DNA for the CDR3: TGCGCCAGCAGCTCCGTAGCGGGAGTAACCTTTCGCGAGCAGTACTTC.

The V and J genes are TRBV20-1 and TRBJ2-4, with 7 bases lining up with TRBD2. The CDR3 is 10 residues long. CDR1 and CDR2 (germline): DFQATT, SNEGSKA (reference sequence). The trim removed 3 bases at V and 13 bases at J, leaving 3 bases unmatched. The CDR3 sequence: CSARSGEQYF. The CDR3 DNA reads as TGCAGTGCTAGGAGCGGGGAGCAGTACTTC.

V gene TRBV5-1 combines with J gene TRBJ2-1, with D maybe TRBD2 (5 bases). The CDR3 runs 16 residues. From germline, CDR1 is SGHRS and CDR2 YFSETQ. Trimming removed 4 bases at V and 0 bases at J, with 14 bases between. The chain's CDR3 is CASSQTVRASYNEQFF. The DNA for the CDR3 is TGCGCCAGCAGCCAGACCGTGCGGGCCTCCTACAATGAGCAGTTCTTC. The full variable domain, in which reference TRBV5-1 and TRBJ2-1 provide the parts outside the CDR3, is KAGVTQTPRYLIKTRGQQVTLSCSPISGHRSVSWYQQTPGQGLQFLFEYFSETQRNKGNFPGRFSGRQFSNSRSEMNVSTLELGDSALYLCASSQTVRASYNEQFFGPGTRLTVL.

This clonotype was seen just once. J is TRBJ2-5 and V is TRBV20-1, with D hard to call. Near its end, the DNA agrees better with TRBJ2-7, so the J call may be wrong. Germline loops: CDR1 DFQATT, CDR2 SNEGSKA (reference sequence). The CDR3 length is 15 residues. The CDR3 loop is CSADSPSAPLYEQYF. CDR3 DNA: TGCAGTGCAGACTCCCCTAGTGCACCACTGTACGAGCAGTACTTC.

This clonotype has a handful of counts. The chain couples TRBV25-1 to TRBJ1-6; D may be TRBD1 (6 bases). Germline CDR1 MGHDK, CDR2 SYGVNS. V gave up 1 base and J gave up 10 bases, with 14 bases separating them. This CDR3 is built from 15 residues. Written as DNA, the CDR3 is TGTGCCAGCAGTGAATCCCCAGGGGCTGGGTCACCCCTCCACTTT. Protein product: CASSESPGAGSPLHF.

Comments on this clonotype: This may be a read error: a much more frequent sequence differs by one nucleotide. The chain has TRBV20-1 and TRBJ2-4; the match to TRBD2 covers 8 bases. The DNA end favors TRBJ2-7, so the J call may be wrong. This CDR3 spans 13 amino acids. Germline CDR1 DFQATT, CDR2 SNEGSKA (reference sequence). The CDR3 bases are TGCAGTGCTGGGCGGGAGGACCTGTACGAGCAGTACTTC. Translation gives CSAGREDLYEQYF.

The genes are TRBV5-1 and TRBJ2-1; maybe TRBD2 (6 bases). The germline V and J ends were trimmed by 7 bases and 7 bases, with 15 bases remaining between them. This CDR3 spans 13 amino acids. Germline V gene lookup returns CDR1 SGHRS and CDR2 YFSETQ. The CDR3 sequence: CASGRAEGNEQFF. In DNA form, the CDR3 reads TGCGCCAGCGGTAGGGCGGAGGGAAATGAGCAGTTCTTC.

CDR3 nucleotide sequence: TGTGCCAGCCAGACCTACAATGAGCAGTACTTC. Translating gives CASQTYNEQYF. V gene TRBV6-2 or TRBV6-3 combines with J gene TRBJ2-5; D gene uncertain. CDR3 length equals 11 residues. Germline V gives CDR1 MNHEY, CDR2 SVGEGT. Trimming stripped 8 bases from V and 11 bases from J, with 15 bases between.

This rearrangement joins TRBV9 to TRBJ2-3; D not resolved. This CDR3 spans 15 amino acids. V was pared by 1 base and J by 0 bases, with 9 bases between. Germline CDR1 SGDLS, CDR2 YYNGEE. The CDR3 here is CASSVLGSSTDTQYF. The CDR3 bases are TGTGCCAGCAGCGTACTTGGTTCCAGCACAGATACGCAGTATTTT.

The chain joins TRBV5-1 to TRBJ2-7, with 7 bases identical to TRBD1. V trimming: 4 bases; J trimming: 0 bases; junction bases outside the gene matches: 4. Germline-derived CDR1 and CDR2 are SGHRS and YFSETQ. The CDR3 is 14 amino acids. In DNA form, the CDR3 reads TGCGCCAGCAGCGTACAGGGGAACTCCTACGAGCAGTACTTC. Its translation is CASSVQGNSYEQYF.

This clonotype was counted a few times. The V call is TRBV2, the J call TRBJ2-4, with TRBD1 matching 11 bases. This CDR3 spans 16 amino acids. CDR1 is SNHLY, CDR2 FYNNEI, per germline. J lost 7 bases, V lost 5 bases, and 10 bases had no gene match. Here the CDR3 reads CASSMDRGRSRNIQYF. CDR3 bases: TGTGCCAGCAGTATGGACAGGGGGCGGAGTAGGAACATTCAGTACTTC. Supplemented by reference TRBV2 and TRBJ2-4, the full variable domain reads EPEVTQTPSHQVTQMGQEVILRCVPISNHLYFYWYRQILGQKVEFLVSFYNNEISEKSEIFDDQFSVERPDGSNFTLKIRSTKLEDSAMYFCASSMDRGRSRNIQYFGAGTRLSVL.

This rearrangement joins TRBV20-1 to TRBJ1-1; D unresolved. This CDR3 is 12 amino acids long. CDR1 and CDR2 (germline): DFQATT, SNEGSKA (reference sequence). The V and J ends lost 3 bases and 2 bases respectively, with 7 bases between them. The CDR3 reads CSARGHNTEAFF. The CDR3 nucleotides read TGCAGTGCTAGGGGCCATAACACTGAAGCTTTCTTT.

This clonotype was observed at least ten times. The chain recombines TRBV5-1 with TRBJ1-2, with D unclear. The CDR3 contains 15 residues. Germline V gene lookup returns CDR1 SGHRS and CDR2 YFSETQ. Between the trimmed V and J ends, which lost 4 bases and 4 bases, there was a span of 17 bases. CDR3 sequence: CASSPVKIGGYGYTF. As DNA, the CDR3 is TGCGCCAGCAGCCCGGTGAAGATCGGAGGCTATGGCTACACCTTC.

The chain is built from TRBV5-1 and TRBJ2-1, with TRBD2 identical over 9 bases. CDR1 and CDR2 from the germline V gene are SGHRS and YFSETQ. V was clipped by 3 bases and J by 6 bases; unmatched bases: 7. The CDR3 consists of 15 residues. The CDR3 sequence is CASSSAGGTGNEQFF. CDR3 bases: TGCGCCAGCAGCTCAGCGGGAGGAACCGGCAATGAGCAGTTCTTC.

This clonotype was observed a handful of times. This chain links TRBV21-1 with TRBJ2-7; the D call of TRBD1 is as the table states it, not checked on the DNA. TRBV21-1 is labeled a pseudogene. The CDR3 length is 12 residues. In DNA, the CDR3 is TGTGCCAGTATACCGGGACACCACGAGCAGTACTTC. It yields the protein CASIPGHHEQYF.

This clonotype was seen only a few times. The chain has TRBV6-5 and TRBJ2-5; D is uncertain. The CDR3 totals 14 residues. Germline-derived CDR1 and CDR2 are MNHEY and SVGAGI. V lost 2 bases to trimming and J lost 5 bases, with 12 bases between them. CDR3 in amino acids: CASSYTPKQETQYF. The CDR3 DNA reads TGTGCCAGCAGTTACACCCCTAAGCAGGAGACCCAGTACTTC.

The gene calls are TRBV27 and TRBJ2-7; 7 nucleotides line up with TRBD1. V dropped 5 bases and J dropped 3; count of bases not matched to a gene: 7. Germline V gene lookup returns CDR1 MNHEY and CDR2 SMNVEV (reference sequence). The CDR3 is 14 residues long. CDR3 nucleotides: TGTGCCAGCAGTGGATGGGACAGAAACTACGAGCAGTACTTC. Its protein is CASSGWDRNYEQYF.

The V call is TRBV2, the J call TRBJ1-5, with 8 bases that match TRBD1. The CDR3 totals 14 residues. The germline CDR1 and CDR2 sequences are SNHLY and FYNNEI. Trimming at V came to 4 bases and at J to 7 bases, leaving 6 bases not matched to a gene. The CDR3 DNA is TGTGCCAGCAGTGCGGACAGGGTGGAACAGCCCCAGCATTTT. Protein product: CASSADRVEQPQHF.

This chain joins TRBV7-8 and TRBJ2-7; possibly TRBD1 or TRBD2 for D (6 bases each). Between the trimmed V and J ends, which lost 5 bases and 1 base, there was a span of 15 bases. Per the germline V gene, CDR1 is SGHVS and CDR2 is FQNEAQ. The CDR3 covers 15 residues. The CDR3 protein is CASSRGGGTSYEQYF. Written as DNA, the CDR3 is TGTGCCAGCAGCCGAGGAGGGGGGACTTCCTACGAGCAGTACTTC.

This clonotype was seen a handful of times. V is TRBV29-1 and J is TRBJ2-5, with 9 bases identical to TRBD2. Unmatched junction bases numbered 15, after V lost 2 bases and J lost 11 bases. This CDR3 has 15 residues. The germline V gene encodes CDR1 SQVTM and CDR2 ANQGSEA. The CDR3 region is CSVEKTSGLNNEQYF. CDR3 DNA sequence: TGCAGCGTTGAAAAGACTAGCGGTCTGAACAATGAGCAGTACTTC. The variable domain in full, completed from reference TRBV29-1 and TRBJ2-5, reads SAVISQKPSRDICQRGTSLTIQCQVDSQVTMMFWYRQQPGQSLTLIATANQGSEATYESGFVIDKFPISRPNLTFSTLTVSNMSPEDSSIYLCSVEKTSGLNNEQYFGPGTRLLVL.